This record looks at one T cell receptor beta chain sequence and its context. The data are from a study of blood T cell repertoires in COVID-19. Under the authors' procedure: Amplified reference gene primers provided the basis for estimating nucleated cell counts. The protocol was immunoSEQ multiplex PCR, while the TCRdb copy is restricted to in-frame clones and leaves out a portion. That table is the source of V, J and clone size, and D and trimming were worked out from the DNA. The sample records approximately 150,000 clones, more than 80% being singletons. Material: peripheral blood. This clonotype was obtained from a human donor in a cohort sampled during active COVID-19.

The CDR3 DNA follows: TGCGCCAGCAGCTCCGCCCCGTGGGGTAGCGGGGGTGCACCGAACACCGGGGAGCTGTTTTTT. This encodes CASSSAPWGSGGAPNTGELFF. V usage is TRBV5-1 and J usage is TRBJ2-2, with 9 positions matching TRBD2. The CDR3 has 21 residues. V lost 3 bases to trimming and J lost 0 bases; unmatched junction nucleotides: 18. Germline values: CDR1 SGHRS, CDR2 YFSETQ.